This T cell receptor beta chain was captured in a study of cytomegalovirus exposure and HLA in healthy donors. Whole-study results and caveats: Investigators reported over 150 TCR beta chains as tied to cytomegalovirus. Rare TCR sequences predominated, though certain public TCRs were found in many donors. The classifier reportedly diagnosed cytomegalovirus status with high specificity and sensitivity.

The data were produced by immunoSEQ multiplex PCR, yet TCRdb's version contains in-frame clones alone and is incomplete. The sample records 130,000 to 150,000 clones, 85% to 90% being singletons. On this clone: Its cognate antigen is unknown.

The study drew the donors from its roughly 120-subject validation cohort, separate from the roughly 700-subject first cohort. V lost 6 bases, J lost 3 bases, and 15 bases lay in between. This CDR3 has 15 residues. CDR1 MDHEN and CDR2 SYDVKM come from the germline V gene. V gene TRBV28 combines with J gene TRBJ2-1; possibly TRBD2 for D (5 bases). The sequencing input was PBMCs. This sequence was found in a woman in her twenties or thirties in good health and CMV-seropositive. The CDR3 DNA reads TGTGCCAGCAGGTCTGGAGCGGCCCACTACAATGAGCAGTTCTTC. Its translation: CASRSGAAHYNEQFF.